The sequence of this T cell receptor (beta chain) was determined in a study of Ad26.COV2.S vaccination and SARS-CoV-2 variants. Study-level information: Participants got Ad26.COV2.S intramuscularly, once or twice 56 days apart.

As to this clone: Its antigen is as yet unknown.

V was clipped by 2 bases and J by 8 bases; unmatched bases: 7. This CDR3 has 14 residues. Germline V gene data show CDR1 as LGHDT and CDR2 as YNNKEL (reference sequence). The treatment here: some 19 received Ad26.COV2.S at low or high dose, single or two shots; roughly five received placebo; per-sample allocation not given. On day 63 after the first injection, vaccine and placebo recipients gave samples. Findings and limits, study-wide: Those who received vaccine or placebo ended up with similar non-spike TCR breadth. Vaccine recipients had higher spike-specific TCR breadth than placebo recipients.

The data were produced by immunoSEQ multiplex PCR, yet TCRdb's version contains in-frame clones alone and is incomplete. The sample gives about 680,000 clones, 80% to 90% of which show up once; around 1.5% is in the top ten. The chain recombines TRBV3-1 (or the pseudogene TRBV3-2) with TRBJ1-2, with TRBD1 identical over 8 bases. Sequences were derived from peripheral blood, sampled in a trial of Ad26.COV2.S vaccine versus placebo. This receptor was obtained from a person between 18 and 65 years old who received the Ad26.COV2.S COVID-19 vaccine or a placebo. CDR3 region: CASSQTDRVNGYTF. CDR3 DNA sequence: TGTGCCAGCAGCCAAACGGACAGGGTCAACGGCTACACCTTC.